This T cell receptor beta chain was retrieved from a study of control samples from healthy donors and cancer patients. TCRdb keeps only in-frame clones here, not all; method: immunoSEQ multiplex PCR. Here the sample spans approximately 74,000 clones, approximately 94% being singletons. Germline V gives CDR1 SQVTM, CDR2 ANQGSEA. The ends were cut back, 7 bases at V and 11 bases at J, with 20 bases in the middle. The CDR3 extends over 12 amino acids. The specimen was blood. V usage is TRBV29-1 and J usage is TRBJ1-2; maybe TRBD1 (5 bases). This receptor was taken from a woman in her 30s in good health. CDR3 residues: CSALHLGGLYTF. The CDR3 DNA follows: TGCAGCGCTCTACATTTGGGGGGATTGTACACCTTC. Full variable domain (outside the CDR3, taken from reference TRBV29-1 and TRBJ1-2): SAVISQKPSRDICQRGTSLTIQCQVDSQVTMMFWYRQQPGQSLTLIATANQGSEATYESGFVIDKFPISRPNLTFSTLTVSNMSPEDSSIYLCSALHLGGLYTFGSGTRLTVV.